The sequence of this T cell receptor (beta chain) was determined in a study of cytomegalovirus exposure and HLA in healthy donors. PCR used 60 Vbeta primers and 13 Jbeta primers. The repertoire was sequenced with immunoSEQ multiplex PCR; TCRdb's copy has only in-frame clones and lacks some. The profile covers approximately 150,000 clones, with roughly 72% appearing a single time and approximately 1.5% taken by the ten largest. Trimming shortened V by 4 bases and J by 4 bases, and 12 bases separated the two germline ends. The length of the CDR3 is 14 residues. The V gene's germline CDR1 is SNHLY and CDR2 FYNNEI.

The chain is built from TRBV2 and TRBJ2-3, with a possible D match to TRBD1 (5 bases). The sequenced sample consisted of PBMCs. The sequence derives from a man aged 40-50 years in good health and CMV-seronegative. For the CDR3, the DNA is TGTGCCAGCAGTGTTTTAAGGGGCGCAGATACGCAGTATTTT. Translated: CASSVLRGADTQYF. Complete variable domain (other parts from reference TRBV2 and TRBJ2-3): EPEVTQTPSHQVTQMGQEVILRCVPISNHLYFYWYRQILGQKVEFLVSFYNNEISEKSEIFDDQFSVERPDGSNFTLKIRSTKLEDSAMYFCASSVLRGADTQYFGPGTRLTVL.